This is a list of T cell receptor beta chains from one sample in a study of cytomegalovirus exposure and HLA in healthy donors. Clones were read by immunoSEQ multiplex PCR, and TCRdb kept only the in-frame ones, dropping some. The sample has some 150,000 clones; 82% are singletons. Sequenced material: PBMCs. Receptors originate from a woman in her forties or fifties in good health and CMV-seropositive. Both conserved end residues are part of each CDR3. D genes are given only for firm matches. For some rows the clone size is stated as once, few or many, or as a class when expanded; others skip it.

cdr3_nt,cdr3_aa,d_call,clone_size,v_call,j_call
TGTGCCATCAGTGAGGGAGGCAATCAGCCCCAGCATTTT,CAISEGGNQPQHF,.,.,TRBV10-3,TRBJ1-5
TGTGCCAGCAGTGACCAACCGGGACAGGGGCCATCCACCTTC,CASSDQPGQGPSTF,TRBD1,.,TRBV6-1,TRBJ1-2
TGTGCCAGCACCGGGGGAAGGGTAATGTATGGCTACACCTTC,CASTGGRVMYGYTF,.,.,TRBV6-1,TRBJ1-2
TGTGCCAGCGGGCCGGACAGGGGCCGCGCTGCTGAAGCTTTCTTT,CASGPDRGRAAEAFF,TRBD1,.,TRBV6-1,TRBJ1-1
TGTGCCAGCAGCTTAGCGGGAGTTCGGCCCGGCAATGAGCAGTTCTTC,CASSLAGVRPGNEQFF,.,.,TRBV7-9,TRBJ2-1
TGTGCCAGCAGCCGACAAAGGGAGCAGTACTTC,CASSRQREQYF,.,once,TRBV7-2,TRBJ2-7
TGCGCCAGCAGCCAAGAGGGGCAGGGCGGCACTGAAGCTTTCTTT,CASSQEGQGGTEAFF,.,few,TRBV4-3,TRBJ1-1
TGTGCCAGCAGCACCGACAGCTACGAGCAGTACTTC,CASSTDSYEQYF,.,.,TRBV7-9,TRBJ2-7
TGTGCCAGCAGCAGGGGACAGGTGGTTCTCTACGAGCAGTACTTC,CASSRGQVVLYEQYF,TRBD1,.,TRBV5-8,TRBJ2-7
TGTGCCAGCAGCTTAATCGGGGGGATAGCGGAGGAGACCCAGTACTTC,CASSLIGGIAEETQYF,TRBD2,once,TRBV7-3,TRBJ2-5
TGTGCCAGCAGCGTGGGACAGGGGGGCGGAAACACCATATATTTT,CASSVGQGGGNTIYF,TRBD1,once,TRBV11-2,TRBJ1-3
TGTGCCAGCAGCTTAGTGGGGACTAGCTCCTACAATGAGCAGTTCTTC,CASSLVGTSSYNEQFF,TRBD2,.,TRBV7-2,TRBJ2-1
TGTGCCAGCAGCGTCGGGACAGCTACCTACGAGCAGTACTTC,CASSVGTATYEQYF,TRBD1,.,TRBV5-6,TRBJ2-7
TGTGCCAGCGCAAGTCGGGGGGGCAATCAGCCCCAGCATTTT,CASASRGGNQPQHF,.,.,TRBV6-1,TRBJ1-5
TGTGCCAGTGGAGAGCGGGAGCAGTACTTC,CASGEREQYF,.,.,TRBV6-5,TRBJ2-7
TGTGCCAGTAGTATCGAAAGACGGACTAAACTCAGGGAGCAGTACTTC,CASSIERRTKLREQYF,.,.,TRBV19,TRBJ2-7
TGTGCCAGCAGAGGGGGACAGGGACTTCAGCCCCAGCATTTT,CASRGGQGLQPQHF,TRBD1,.,TRBV6-1,TRBJ1-5
TGCAGCGTTGAAGATAGACAGGGAGTCCGCTATGGCTACACCTTC,CSVEDRQGVRYGYTF,TRBD1,.,TRBV29-1,TRBJ1-2
TGTGCCATCACCGAACGGACAGGAAATGGCTACACCTTC,CAITERTGNGYTF,TRBD1,.,TRBV10-3,TRBJ1-2
TGCGCCAGCAGCTTGGGGGACAGTTGGACCGGGGAGCTGTTTTTT,CASSLGDSWTGELFF,TRBD1,.,TRBV5-1,TRBJ2-2